The TCR beta chain under discussion was sequenced for a study of CD8+ T cells in alopecia areata. In the study overall: The study gave treated patients oral tofacitinib at 5 to 10 mg twice daily. Tofacitinib therapy lasting 6 to 18 months was followed by 6 months off drug.

Deletions cut 10 bases from V and 8 bases from J, with 14 bases between. Germline-derived CDR1 and CDR2 are MDHEN and SYDVKM. This CDR3 has 11 amino acids. RNA was isolated and reverse transcribed to cDNA, the sequencing template. Here immunoSEQ multiplex PCR was the method, and the copy in TCRdb shows in-frame clones only, minus some. The table records 120,000 or so clones, around two fifths of them present only once. Worth noting for this clone: Its matching antigen is unknown.

General study points: Greater clonality was observed in lesional scalp samples, especially alopecia totalis/universalis, versus normal scalp.

Peripheral blood and lesional scalp punch biopsies came from alopecia areata patients. The sequenced sample consisted of CD4+ T cells sorted from blood. This chain connects TRBV28 to TRBJ1-1, with D possibly TRBD1 on 5 matching bases. The receptor's source is a human donor with alopecia areata. The CDR3 nucleotides read TGTGCCACTATCGTTCGGGACGAAGCTTTCTTT. The encoded protein is CATIVRDEAFF.